The 2 T cell receptor beta chains reported below all come from one sample, sequenced in a study of T cell responses to AZD1222 COVID-19 vaccine. Generated by immunoSEQ multiplex PCR, the TCRdb table keeps only in-frame clones and is missing some. The sample consists of under 300,000 clones, over 90% of them appearing once. Here the sequenced sample was peripheral blood, taken on day 0 of AZD1222 vaccination. The receptors come from an adult in good health.

This clone has more than one count but fewer than ten. The genes are TRBV4-1 and TRBJ1-2; TRBD1 is a possible D gene (6 bases). Germline V gene sequence: CDR1 MGHRA, CDR2 YSYEKL. The CDR3 extends over 18 amino acids. Trimming stripped 0 bases from V and 1 base from J, with 18 bases between. CDR3 sequence: CASSQERGRTEINYGYTF. The CDR3 nucleotides read TGCGCCAGCAGCCAAGAGAGGGGGAGGACAGAGATTAACTATGGCTACACCTTC.

The chain combines TRBV19 with TRBJ1-1; D ambiguous. Trimming shortened V by 3 bases and J by 4 bases, and 9 bases separated the two germline ends. The germline V gene has CDR1 LNHDA and CDR2 SQIVND (reference sequence). This CDR3 region has 13 residues. DNA for the CDR3: TGTGCCAGTAGTATCAGTGGTTTCACTGAAGCTTTCTTT. Translated, it gives CASSISGFTEAFF.